The 29 T cell receptor beta chains listed next were all sequenced from one sample in a study of blood T cell repertoires in COVID-19. Only in-frame clones appear in the TCRdb table, and some are missing; sequencing was by immunoSEQ multiplex PCR. The sample has about 160,000 clones, 60% to 85% seen once; the top ten hold approximately 8%. Material for sequencing was peripheral blood. These receptors all stem from a man aged 55-75 years with acute or convalescent COVID-19.

This clone was recorded once. This rearrangement joins TRBV25-1 to TRBJ1-1; D is unresolved. Per germline, CDR1 MGHDK and CDR2 SYGVNS. The CDR3 consists of 15 residues. Deletions cut 1 base from V and 1 base from J, with 10 bases between. CDR3 in amino acids: CASSELAKQNTEAFF. The CDR3 bases are TGTGCCAGCAGTGAATTAGCGAAACAGAACACTGAAGCTTTCTTT.

The chain links TRBV2 to TRBJ1-5, with unresolved D. V was trimmed by 2 bases and J by 3 bases, leaving 8 bases between them. CDR3 size: 14 residues. Per germline, CDR1 SNHLY and CDR2 FYNNEI. CDR3 protein: CASSERGSNQPQHF. CDR3 sequence (DNA): TGTGCCAGCAGTGAACGGGGTTCCAATCAGCCCCAGCATTTT.

The chain links TRBV5-1 to TRBJ1-1, with 7 nucleotides matching TRBD1. The V gene's germline CDR1 is SGHRS and CDR2 YFSETQ. The CDR3 totals 14 residues. Unmatched junction bases numbered 5, after V lost 4 bases and J lost 2 bases. In DNA, the CDR3 is TGCGCCAGCAGCGAGACAGGGCTAAACACTGAAGCTTTCTTT. It encodes CASSETGLNTEAFF.

V and J are TRBV5-1 and TRBJ2-7; 9 nucleotides line up with TRBD1. Germline CDR1 is SGHRS and CDR2 is YFSETQ. Unmatched junction bases numbered 1, after V lost 0 bases and J lost 3 bases. This CDR3 contains 14 residues. In DNA, the CDR3 is TGCGCCAGCAGCTTGGGACAGGGGGACTACGAGCAGTACTTC. This sequence encodes CASSLGQGDYEQYF.

V is TRBV5-1 and J is TRBJ1-5, with 7 bases identical to TRBD1. J lost 6 bases, V lost 4 bases, and 4 bases had no gene match. This CDR3 contains 13 residues. Germline CDR1 is SGHRS and CDR2 is YFSETQ. CDR3 bases: TGCGCCAGCAGCATTAACAGGGGTCAGCCCCAGCATTTT. Translated: CASSINRGQPQHF.

V is TRBV7-2 and J is TRBJ2-2, with TRBD1 matching over 7 bases. V dropped 6 bases and J dropped 0; count of bases not matched to a gene: 4. The CDR3 totals 15 residues. Germline V lookup: CDR1 SGHTA, CDR2 FQGNSA. CDR3 sequence reads: CASSQGQSNTGELFF. DNA for the CDR3: TGTGCCAGCAGTCAGGGACAGTCGAACACCGGGGAGCTGTTTTTT. The full variable domain, rest sourced from reference TRBV7-2 and TRBJ2-2, is GAGVSQSPSNKVTEKGKDVELRCDPISGHTALYWYRQSLGQGLEFLIYFQGNSAPDKSGLPSDRFSAERTGGSVSTLTIQRTQQEDSAVYLCASSQGQSNTGELFFGEGSRLTVL.

This sequence joins TRBV7-3 and TRBJ1-1; D may be TRBD1 (5 bases). The CDR3 loop spans 12 amino acids. Germline CDR1 is SGHTA and CDR2 is FQGTGA. V gave up 7 bases and J gave up 7 bases, with 13 bases separating them. The DNA of the CDR3 is TGTGCCAGCATCACCCCCCAGGGTGAAGCTTTCTTT. The encoded protein is CASITPQGEAFF.

The rearrangement joins TRBV2 to TRBJ2-3, with D perhaps TRBD2 (6 bases). Looked up from germline, CDR1 is SNHLY and CDR2 is FYNNEI. V shed 6 bases and J shed 5 bases, with 12 bases lying between them. The CDR3 loop spans 13 amino acids. The CDR3 reads CASSRGRKDTQYF. In DNA, the CDR3 is TGTGCCAGCAGCCGGGGGAGGAAAGATACGCAGTATTTT.

This clone was picked up a small number of times. CDR3 DNA: TGCGCCAGCAGCCAAGCCTACGGGACAGGTTCCTACGAGCAGTACTTC. It translates to CASSQAYGTGSYEQYF. The rearrangement joins TRBV4-3 to TRBJ2-7; 8 positions match TRBD1. J gave up 1 base and V 1 base, and 6 bases lay outside the gene matches. The CDR3 runs to 16 residues. From germline, CDR1 is LGHNA and CDR2 YSLEER.

DNA of the CDR3: TGTGCCAGCAGCCGCGGACTAGCGGGGGGGGCTAGCACAGATACGCAGTATTTT. It encodes CASSRGLAGGASTDTQYF. J is TRBJ2-3 and V is TRBV9; 15 bases are shared with TRBD2. The J segment lost 0 bases and the V segment lost 4 bases, leaving 6 bases of the junction unmatched. Germline V gene sequence: CDR1 SGDLS, CDR2 YYNGEE. This CDR3 region has 18 residues. The full variable domain, its missing parts supplied by reference TRBV9 and TRBJ2-3, is DSGVTQTPKHLITATGQRVTLRCSPRSGDLSVYWYQQSLDQGLQFLIQYYNGEERAKGNILERFSAQQFPDLHSELNLSSLELGDSALYFCASSRGLAGGASTDTQYFGPGTRLTVL.

The chain recombines TRBV9 with TRBJ2-3, with D tentatively TRBD1 (5 bases). Germline-derived CDR1 and CDR2 are SGDLS and YYNGEE. This CDR3 region has 15 residues. Trimming took off 0 bases at V and 0 bases at J, with 8 bases between the two ends. In nucleotides, the CDR3 is TGTGCCAGCAGCGTAGTAGGGGTCAGCACAGATACGCAGTATTTT. Translation gives CASSVVGVSTDTQYF.

The V call is TRBV9, the J call TRBJ2-2; the D gene is possibly TRBD1 (6 bases). The CDR3 sequence is 15 residues long. Germline CDR1 and CDR2: SGDLS and YYNGEE. V was clipped by 2 bases and J by 0 bases, with 8 bases between them. The CDR3 region has the DNA TGTGCCAGCAGCGTCGACAGGACGAACACCGGGGAGCTGTTTTTT. Protein sequence: CASSVDRTNTGELFF.

V gene TRBV4-1 combines with J gene TRBJ1-5, with unresolved D. Trimming stripped 0 bases from V and 3 bases from J, with 12 bases between. CDR1 MGHRA and CDR2 YSYEKL come from the germline V gene. This CDR3 has 16 amino acids. The CDR3 nucleotides read TGCGCCAGCAGCCAAGACGCCCCGGGGTTCAATCAGCCCCAGCATTTT. This gives the protein CASSQDAPGFNQPQHF.

This clone was observed once. V is TRBV30 and J is TRBJ2-5; TRBD2 is a possible D gene (6 bases). CDR3 length: 17 amino acids. The V end lost 1 base, the J end lost 9 bases, and 27 bases lay between the germline ends. Germline-derived CDR1 and CDR2 are GTSNPN and SVGIG (reference sequence). CDR3 sequence (DNA): TGTGCCTGGAGTGAAGGGATGGAGGGAGCGGGTAGGGTGTCCCAGTACTTC. Its translation is CAWSEGMEGAGRVSQYF. The variable domain in full, with the rest retrieved from reference TRBV30 and TRBJ2-5, is SQTIHQWPATLVQPVGSPLSLECTVEGTSNPNLYWYRQAAGRGLQLLFYSVGIGQISSEVPQNLSASRPQDRQFILSSKKLLLSDSGFYLCAWSEGMEGAGRVSQYFGPGTRLLVL.

The rearrangement links TRBV19 to TRBJ2-7; 11 positions agree with TRBD1. This CDR3 is built from 15 residues. J gave up 4 bases and V 4 bases, and 6 bases lay outside the gene matches. The germline CDR1 and CDR2 sequences are LNHDA and SQIVND (reference sequence). Written as DNA, the CDR3 is TGTGCCAGTAGTAGCGGACAGGGGGCGACTTACGAGCAGTACTTC. Protein sequence: CASSSGQGATYEQYF.

V and J are TRBV11-2 and TRBJ1-3; TRBD1 is a possible D gene (6 bases). The CDR3 runs 14 residues. Deletions cut 6 bases from V and 2 bases from J, with 11 bases between. Germline V gene sequence: CDR1 SGHAT, CDR2 FQNNGV. The CDR3: CASSFRTAGNTIYF. The CDR3 coding sequence is TGTGCCAGCAGTTTCAGGACAGCTGGAAACACCATATATTTT. Variable domain in full (rest from reference TRBV11-2 and TRBJ1-3): EAGVAQSPRYKIIEKRQSVAFWCNPISGHATLYWYQQILGQGPKLLIQFQNNGVVDDSQLPKDRFSAERLKGVDSTLKIQPAKLEDSAVYLCASSFRTAGNTIYFGEGSWLTVV.

This chain links TRBV30 with TRBJ1-6, with 8 bases fitting TRBD1. Germline loops: CDR1 GTSNPN, CDR2 SVGIG (reference sequence). CDR3 length equals 16 residues. J gave up 4 bases and V 7 bases, and 12 bases lay outside the gene matches. CDR3 DNA: TGTGCCTCGGGGTCCTTAGGACAGGGATATAATTCACCCCTCCACTTT. It codes for CASGSLGQGYNSPLHF.

This clone has just a few counts. J is TRBJ1-2 and V is TRBV10-3, with 7 bases fitting TRBD1. V was pared by 4 bases and J by 8 bases, with 7 bases of the junction left unmatched. Germline-derived CDR1 and CDR2 are ENHRY and SYGVKD. CDR3 length equals 13 residues. The CDR3: CAISGTGVSGYTF. CDR3 nucleotide sequence: TGTGCCATCAGTGGTACAGGGGTTTCGGGCTACACCTTC.

This clone came up once. This chain links TRBV12-1 with TRBJ1-5; TRBD1 was called by the table and not checked on the DNA. TRBV12-1 is noted as a pseudogene. The CDR3 consists of 18 residues. The CDR3 DNA reads TGTGCCAGCAGCCTCACTCGACATGCCCCCGATAGCAATCAGCCCCAGCATTTT. Translated, it gives CASSLTRHAPDSNQPQHF.

This clone was seen a few times. The chain joins TRBV7-9 to TRBJ2-1, with D perhaps matching TRBD2 (7 bases). The CDR3 is made up of 16 amino acids. V shed 5 bases and J shed 4 bases, with 18 bases lying between them. CDR1 SEHNR and CDR2 FQNEAQ come from the germline V gene (reference sequence). The CDR3 protein is CASSPAWGGPYNEQFF. In nucleotides, the CDR3 is TGTGCCAGCAGCCCCGCATGGGGGGGCCCTTACAATGAGCAGTTCTTC.

The chain uses TRBV5-4 and TRBJ2-1, with 9 positions matching TRBD1. The CDR3 length is 13 residues. In germline, CDR1 is SGHNT, CDR2 YYREEE (reference sequence). Trimming removed 4 bases from V and 7 bases from J; junction bases left unmatched: 3. The CDR3 here is CASSRDRGNEQFF. CDR3 DNA: TGTGCCAGCAGCCGTGACAGGGGGAATGAGCAGTTCTTC.

The V call is TRBV14, the J call TRBJ2-6; D not resolved. The CDR3 extends over 14 amino acids. Trimming removed 4 bases at V and 0 bases at J, with 4 bases between. Germline-derived CDR1 and CDR2 are SGHDN and FVKESK. CDR3 in amino acids: CASSPVSGANVLTF. CDR3 nucleotides: TGTGCCAGCAGCCCAGTCTCTGGGGCCAACGTCCTGACTTTC.

The chain joins TRBV5-5 to TRBJ1-3, with D perhaps TRBD1 (6 bases). This CDR3 is 15 amino acids long. Germline CDR1 reads SGHKS; CDR2 reads YYEKEE (reference sequence). Trimming removed 3 bases from V and 3 bases from J, with 13 bases in between. CDR3 sequence reads: CASSWGGGFGNTIYF. The DNA of the CDR3 is TGTGCCAGCAGCTGGGGGGGCGGTTTTGGAAACACCATATATTTT.

J is TRBJ1-2 and V is TRBV29-1, with D possibly TRBD1 on 5 matching bases. There are 14 residues in the CDR3. The ends were cut back, 3 bases at V and 2 bases at J, with 13 bases in the middle. The germline V gene encodes CDR1 SQVTM and CDR2 ANQGSEA. The CDR3 DNA is TGCAGCGTTGATGGGGGGGGAAGGAACTATGGCTACACCTTC. Its translation: CSVDGGGRNYGYTF.

In its sample, this clone was seen a few times. V is TRBV6-5 and J is TRBJ1-4; 8 bases align to TRBD1. The CDR3 length is 15 residues. V trimming: 6 bases; J trimming: 8 bases; junction bases outside the gene matches: 11. The germline CDR1 and CDR2 sequences are MNHEY and SVGAGI. The CDR3 is CASRFQGARSEKLFF. The CDR3 coding sequence is TGTGCCAGCAGATTCCAGGGGGCGCGAAGCGAAAAACTGTTTTTT.

The chain carries TRBV24-1 and TRBJ1-5; D uncertain. Trimming removed 4 bases from V and 8 bases from J, with 11 bases in between. The germline V gene encodes CDR1 KGHDR and CDR2 SFDVKD. The CDR3 sequence is 13 residues long. DNA of the CDR3: TGTGCCACCAGTGAGGGTCAGCGAGAGCCCCAGCATTTT. This encodes CATSEGQREPQHF.

CDR3 sequence (DNA): TGTGCCAGCAGTGAAATGGCAGGGGCCTACGAGCAGTACTTC. Residues: CASSEMAGAYEQYF. The chain links TRBV25-1 to TRBJ2-7, with D possibly TRBD1 on 6 matching bases. V was cut by 2 bases and J by 2 bases, with 10 bases left in between. The CDR3 runs 14 residues. Germline values: CDR1 MGHDK, CDR2 SYGVNS.

This rearrangement joins TRBV5-1 to TRBJ2-3; 8 bases fit TRBD1. The junction had 2 bases not matched to a gene; V was cut back by 2 bases and J by 0 bases. This CDR3 is built from 15 residues. The germline gives CDR1 SGHRS, CDR2 YFSETQ. The DNA of the CDR3 is TGCGCCAGCAGCTTCAGGACAGGGAGCACAGATACGCAGTATTTT. It specifies CASSFRTGSTDTQYF.

The chain uses TRBV27 and TRBJ2-6; unclear D gene. V was shortened by 6 bases and J by 3 bases, with 6 bases between the two germline ends. This CDR3 has 13 residues. Per germline, CDR1 MNHEY and CDR2 SMNVEV (reference sequence). The CDR3 nucleotides read TGTGCCAGCAGAACAAATGGGGCCAACGTCCTGACTTTC. Amino acid sequence: CASRTNGANVLTF.